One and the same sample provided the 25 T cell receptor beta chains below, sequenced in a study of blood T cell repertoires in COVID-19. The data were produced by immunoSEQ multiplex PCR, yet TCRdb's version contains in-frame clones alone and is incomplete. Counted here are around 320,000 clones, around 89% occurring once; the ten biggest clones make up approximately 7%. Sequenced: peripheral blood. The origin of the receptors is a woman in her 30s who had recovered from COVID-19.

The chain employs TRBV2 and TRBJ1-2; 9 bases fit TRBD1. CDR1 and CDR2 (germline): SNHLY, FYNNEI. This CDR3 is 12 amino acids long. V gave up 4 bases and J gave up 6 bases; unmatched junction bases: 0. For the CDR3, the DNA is TGTGCCAGCAGTGGACAGGGGGATGGCTACACCTTC. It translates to CASSGQGDGYTF. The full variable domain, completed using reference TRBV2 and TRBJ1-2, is EPEVTQTPSHQVTQMGQEVILRCVPISNHLYFYWYRQILGQKVEFLVSFYNNEISEKSEIFDDQFSVERPDGSNFTLKIRSTKLEDSAMYFCASSGQGDGYTFGSGTRLTVV.

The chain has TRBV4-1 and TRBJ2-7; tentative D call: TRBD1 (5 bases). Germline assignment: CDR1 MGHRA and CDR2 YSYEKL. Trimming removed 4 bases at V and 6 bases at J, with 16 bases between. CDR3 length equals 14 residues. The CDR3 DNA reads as TGCGCCAGCAGCCGAGAAGGGGCTCCCGCCGAGCAGTACTTC. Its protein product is CASSREGAPAEQYF.

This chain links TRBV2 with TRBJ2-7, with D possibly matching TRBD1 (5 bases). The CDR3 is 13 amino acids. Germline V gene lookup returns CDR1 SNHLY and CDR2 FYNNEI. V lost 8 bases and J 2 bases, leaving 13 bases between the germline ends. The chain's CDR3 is CASGVDRTYEQYF. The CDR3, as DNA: TGTGCCAGCGGGGTTGACAGAACCTACGAGCAGTACTTC.

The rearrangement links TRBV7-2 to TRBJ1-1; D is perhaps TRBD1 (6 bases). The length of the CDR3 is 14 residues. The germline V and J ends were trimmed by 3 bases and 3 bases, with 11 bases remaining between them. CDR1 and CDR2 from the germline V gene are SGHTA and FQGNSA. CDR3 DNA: TGTGCCAGCAGCTTGGACAGCACGTACACTGAAGCTTTCTTT. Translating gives CASSLDSTYTEAFF.

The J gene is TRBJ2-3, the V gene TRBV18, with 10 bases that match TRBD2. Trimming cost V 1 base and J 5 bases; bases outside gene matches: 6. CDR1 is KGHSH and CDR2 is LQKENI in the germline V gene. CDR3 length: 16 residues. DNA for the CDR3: TGTGCCAGCTCACCACGGGCTAGCGGGGGCGGAGATACGCAGTATTTT. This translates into CASSPRASGGGDTQYF.

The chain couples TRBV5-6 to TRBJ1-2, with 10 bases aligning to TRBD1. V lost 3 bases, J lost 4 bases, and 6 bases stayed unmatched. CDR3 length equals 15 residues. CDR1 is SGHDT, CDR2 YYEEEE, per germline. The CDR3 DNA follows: TGTGCCAGCAGCTGGGGACAGGGGTGGCGCTATGGCTACACCTTC. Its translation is CASSWGQGWRYGYTF.

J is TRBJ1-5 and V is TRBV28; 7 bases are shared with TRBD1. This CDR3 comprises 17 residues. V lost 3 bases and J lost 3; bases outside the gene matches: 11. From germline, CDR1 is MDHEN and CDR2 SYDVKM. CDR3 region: CASSFPAGTAFNQPQHF. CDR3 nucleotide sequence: TGTGCCAGCAGTTTTCCTGCCGGGACAGCATTCAATCAGCCCCAGCATTTT.

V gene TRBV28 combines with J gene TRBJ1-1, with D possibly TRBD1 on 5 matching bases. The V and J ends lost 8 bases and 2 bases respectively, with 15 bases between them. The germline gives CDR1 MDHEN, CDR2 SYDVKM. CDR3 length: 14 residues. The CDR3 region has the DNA TGTGCCAGCGAGAACCAGGGACTCAACACTGAAGCTTTCTTT. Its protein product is CASENQGLNTEAFF.

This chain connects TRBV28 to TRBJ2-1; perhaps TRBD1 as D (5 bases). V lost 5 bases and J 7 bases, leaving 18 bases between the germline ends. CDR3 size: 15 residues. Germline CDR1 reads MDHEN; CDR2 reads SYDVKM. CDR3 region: CASSRWEQAQNEQFF. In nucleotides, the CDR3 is TGTGCCAGCAGTAGGTGGGAACAGGCCCAGAATGAGCAGTTCTTC.

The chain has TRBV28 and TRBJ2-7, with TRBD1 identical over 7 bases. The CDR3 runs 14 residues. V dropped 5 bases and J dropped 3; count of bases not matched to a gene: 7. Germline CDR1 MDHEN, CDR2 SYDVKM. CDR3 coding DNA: TGTGCCAGCAGTCCCGGGACAGCTGTCTACGAGCAGTACTTC. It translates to CASSPGTAVYEQYF.

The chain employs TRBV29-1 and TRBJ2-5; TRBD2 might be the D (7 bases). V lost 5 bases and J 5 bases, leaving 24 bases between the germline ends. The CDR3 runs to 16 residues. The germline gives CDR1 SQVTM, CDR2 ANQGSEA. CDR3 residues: CSVNLWGGPASETQYF. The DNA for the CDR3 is TGCAGCGTTAATTTATGGGGGGGGCCGGCATCGGAGACCCAGTACTTC.

The CDR3 DNA reads TGTGCCAGCAGTTGGAGTTGGGGGGGAGCCTACGAGCAGTACTTC. Protein: CASSWSWGGAYEQYF. The chain employs TRBV6-6 and TRBJ2-7; 7 nucleotides agree with TRBD2. The CDR3 totals 15 residues. Germline CDR1 and CDR2: MNHNY and SVGAGI (reference sequence). J was trimmed by 2 bases and V by 4 bases; bases with no gene match: 8.

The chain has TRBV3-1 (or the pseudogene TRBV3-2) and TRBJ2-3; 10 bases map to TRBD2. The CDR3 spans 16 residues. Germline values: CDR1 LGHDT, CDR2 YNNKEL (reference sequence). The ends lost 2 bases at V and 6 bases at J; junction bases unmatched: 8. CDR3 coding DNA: TGTGCCAGCAGCCAATGGAGCGGGGGGGCCCGGGATACGCAGTATTTT. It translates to CASSQWSGGARDTQYF.

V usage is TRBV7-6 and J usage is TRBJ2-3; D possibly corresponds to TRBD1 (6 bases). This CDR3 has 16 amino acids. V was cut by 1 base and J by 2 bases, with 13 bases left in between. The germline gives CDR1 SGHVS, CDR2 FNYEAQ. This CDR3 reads CASSLVRQEDTDTQYF. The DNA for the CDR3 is TGTGCCAGCAGCTTAGTAAGACAGGAGGACACAGATACGCAGTATTTT.

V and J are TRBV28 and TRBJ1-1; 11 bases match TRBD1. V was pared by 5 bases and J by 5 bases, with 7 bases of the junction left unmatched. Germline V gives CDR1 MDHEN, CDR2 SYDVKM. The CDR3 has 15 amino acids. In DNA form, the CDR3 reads TGTGCCAGCAGTCCCTCCGGGACAGGGGGTACTGAAGCTTTCTTT. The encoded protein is CASSPSGTGGTEAFF.

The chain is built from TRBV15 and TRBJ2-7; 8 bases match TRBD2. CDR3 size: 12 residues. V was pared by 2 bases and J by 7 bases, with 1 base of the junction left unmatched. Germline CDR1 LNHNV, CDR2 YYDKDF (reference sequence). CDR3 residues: CATSRPGGEQYF. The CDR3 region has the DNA TGTGCCACCAGCAGACCGGGGGGGGAGCAGTACTTC.

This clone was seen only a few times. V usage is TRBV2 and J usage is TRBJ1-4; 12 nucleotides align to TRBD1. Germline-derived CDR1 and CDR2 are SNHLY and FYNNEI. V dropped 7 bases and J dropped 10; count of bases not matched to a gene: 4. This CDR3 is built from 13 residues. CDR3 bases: TGTGCCAGCAAGGGACAGGGGGCGCGAAAACTGTTTTTT. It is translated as CASKGQGARKLFF.

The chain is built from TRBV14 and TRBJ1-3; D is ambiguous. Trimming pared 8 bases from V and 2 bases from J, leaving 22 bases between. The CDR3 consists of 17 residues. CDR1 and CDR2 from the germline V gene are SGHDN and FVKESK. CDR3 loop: CASPVRSHEPPGNTIYF. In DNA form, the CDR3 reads TGTGCCAGCCCAGTGAGGAGCCACGAGCCCCCTGGAAACACCATATATTTT.

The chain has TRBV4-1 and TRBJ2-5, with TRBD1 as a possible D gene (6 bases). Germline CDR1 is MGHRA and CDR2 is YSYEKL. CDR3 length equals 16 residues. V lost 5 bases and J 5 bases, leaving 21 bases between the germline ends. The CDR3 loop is CASSSLSDSRYETQYF. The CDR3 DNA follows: TGCGCCAGCAGCTCCCTTTCGGACAGTCGGTACGAGACCCAGTACTTC.

In DNA form, the CDR3 reads TGTGCCAGCAGCTTCTCCAGGGACAATCAGCCCCAGCATTTT. This gives the protein CASSFSRDNQPQHF. The chain has TRBV7-8 and TRBJ1-5, with a weak D call TRBD1 (5 bases). CDR1 and CDR2 from the germline V gene are SGHVS and FQNEAQ. Deletions cut 3 bases from V and 3 bases from J, with 9 bases between. CDR3 size: 14 residues. The full variable domain, completed using reference TRBV7-8 and TRBJ1-5, is GAGVSQSPRYKVAKRGQDVALRCDPISGHVSLFWYQQALGQGPEFLTYFQNEAQLDKSGLPSDRFFAERPEGSVSTLKIQRTQQEDSAVYLCASSFSRDNQPQHFGDGTRLSIL.

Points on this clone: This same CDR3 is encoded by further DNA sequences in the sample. The CDR3 is CASSFRTGAYNEQFF. The CDR3, as DNA: TGCGCCAGCAGCTTTCGGACAGGGGCCTACAATGAGCAGTTCTTC. The chain employs TRBV5-1 and TRBJ2-1; 9 bases align to TRBD1. Germline CDR1 is SGHRS and CDR2 is YFSETQ. The ends lost 2 bases at V and 2 bases at J; junction bases unmatched: 2. The CDR3 spans 15 residues.

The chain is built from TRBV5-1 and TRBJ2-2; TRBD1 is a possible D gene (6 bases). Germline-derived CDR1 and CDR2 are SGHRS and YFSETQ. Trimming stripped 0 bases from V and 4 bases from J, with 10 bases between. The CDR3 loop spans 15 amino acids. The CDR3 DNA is TGCGCCAGCAGCTTGGTGGGACACGTCACCGGGGAGCTGTTTTTT. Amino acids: CASSLVGHVTGELFF. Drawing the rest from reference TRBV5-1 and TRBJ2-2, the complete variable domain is KAGVTQTPRYLIKTRGQQVTLSCSPISGHRSVSWYQQTPGQGLQFLFEYFSETQRNKGNFPGRFSGRQFSNSRSEMNVSTLELGDSALYLCASSLVGHVTGELFFGEGSRLTVL.

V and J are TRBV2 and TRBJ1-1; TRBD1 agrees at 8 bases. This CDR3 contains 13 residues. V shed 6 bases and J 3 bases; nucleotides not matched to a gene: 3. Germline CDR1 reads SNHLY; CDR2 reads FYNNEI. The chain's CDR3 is CASRLTGDTEAFF. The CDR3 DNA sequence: TGTGCCAGCAGGTTGACAGGGGACACTGAAGCTTTCTTT. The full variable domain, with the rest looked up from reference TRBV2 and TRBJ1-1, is EPEVTQTPSHQVTQMGQEVILRCVPISNHLYFYWYRQILGQKVEFLVSFYNNEISEKSEIFDDQFSVERPDGSNFTLKIRSTKLEDSAMYFCASRLTGDTEAFFGQGTRLTVV.

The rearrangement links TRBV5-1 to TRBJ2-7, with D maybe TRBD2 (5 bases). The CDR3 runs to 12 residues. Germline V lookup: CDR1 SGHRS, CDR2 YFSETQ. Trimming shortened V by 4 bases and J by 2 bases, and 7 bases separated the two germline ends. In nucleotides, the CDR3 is TGCGCCAGCAGCCGGGATACCTACGAGCAGTACTTC. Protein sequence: CASSRDTYEQYF.

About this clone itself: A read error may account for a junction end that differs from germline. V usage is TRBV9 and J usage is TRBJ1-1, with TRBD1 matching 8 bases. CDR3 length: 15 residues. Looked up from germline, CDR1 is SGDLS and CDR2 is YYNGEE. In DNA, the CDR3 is TGTGCCAGCAGCGCGGTGACAGGGGTGAAGACTGAAGCTTTCTTT. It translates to CASSAVTGVKTEAFF.